Shown below are 24 T cell receptor beta chains from a single sample sequenced in a study of cytotoxic CD8 clonotypes in ibrutinib-treated CLL. Profiling relied on immunoSEQ multiplex PCR, and the TCRdb table lists in-frame clones only, not all of them. Altogether 50,000 or so clones are present, over 65% being singletons, with the ten largest covering 20%. This material consisted of PBMCs, taken after 24 months of ibrutinib treatment. Source of these receptors: a human donor with chronic lymphocytic leukemia.

The V call is TRBV5-6, the J call TRBJ2-5, with TRBD1 matching over 10 bases. Germline CDR1 reads SGHDT; CDR2 reads YYEEEE. The CDR3 contains 14 residues. V shed 4 bases and J 3 bases; nucleotides not matched to a gene: 3. CDR3 DNA: TGTGCCAGCAGCCACGGGACAGGGGAAGAGACCCAGTACTTC. Protein sequence: CASSHGTGEETQYF.

This clone was observed a single time. The chain recombines TRBV10-1 with TRBJ2-7, with D perhaps TRBD2 (7 bases). Trimming took off 8 bases at V and 7 bases at J, with 21 bases between the two ends. Per the germline V gene, CDR1 is WNHNN and CDR2 is SYGVQD (reference sequence). This CDR3 comprises 14 residues. The CDR3 DNA is TGCGCCAGCGGAGGGGGGGGCGGGAGCGGTGAGCAGTACTTC. This sequence encodes CASGGGGGSGEQYF.

CDR3 sequence reads: CASSLQGRRLSYGYTF. The CDR3 DNA reads TGTGCCAGCAGTTTGCAGGGGCGCCGCCTTAGCTATGGCTACACCTTC. The chain links TRBV28 to TRBJ1-2, with a weak D call TRBD1 (6 bases). Per germline, CDR1 MDHEN and CDR2 SYDVKM. This CDR3 has 16 amino acids. Trimming stripped 3 bases from V and 4 bases from J, with 18 bases between.

The V call is TRBV5-1, the J call TRBJ2-2; 8 bases match TRBD2. Unmatched junction bases numbered 16, after V lost 0 bases and J lost 6 bases. The CDR3 totals 19 residues. Per germline, CDR1 SGHRS and CDR2 YFSETQ. CDR3 sequence: CASSLEKREQFLEAGELFF. The CDR3 bases are TGCGCCAGCAGCTTGGAAAAGCGGGAGCAATTTTTAGAAGCCGGGGAGCTGTTTTTT.

Only a few counts were recorded for this clone. The V and J genes are TRBV10-1 and TRBJ1-5; D gene uncertain. CDR3 size: 13 residues. The germline V gene has CDR1 WNHNN and CDR2 SYGVQD (reference sequence). Between the trimmed V and J ends, which lost 3 bases and 4 bases, there was a span of 7 bases. This CDR3 reads CASSDSLNQPQHF. The CDR3 region has the DNA TGCGCCAGCAGTGACAGCCTTAATCAGCCCCAGCATTTT.

This clone counts as medium-sized. The chain combines TRBV5-4 with TRBJ1-2; D is undetermined. This CDR3 region has 13 residues. Germline V gives CDR1 SGHNT, CDR2 YYREEE (reference sequence). The V gene lost 1 base and the J gene lost 0 bases, with 4 bases spanning the gap. Here the CDR3 reads CASSLQTNYGYTF. The CDR3 region has the DNA TGTGCCAGCAGCTTGCAGACTAACTATGGCTACACCTTC.

V usage is TRBV6-5 and J usage is TRBJ1-2, with 7 bases matching TRBD1. The V segment lost 5 bases and the J segment 3 bases; nucleotides outside the gene matches: 3. From germline, CDR1 is MNHEY and CDR2 SVGAGI. The length of the CDR3 is 13 residues. CDR3 DNA sequence: TGTGCCAGCAGTAGGGGGCGCGACTATGGCTACACCTTC. As protein: CASSRGRDYGYTF.

The chain joins TRBV28 to TRBJ2-3; a weak D match, TRBD2 (5 bases). The V gene's germline CDR1 is MDHEN and CDR2 SYDVKM. This CDR3 has 17 amino acids. Trimming removed 4 bases at V and 1 base at J, with 18 bases between. DNA for the CDR3: TGTGCCAGCAGTTCTCCTCTCAGCGGAGGACGCACAGATACGCAGTATTTT. Its translation is CASSSPLSGGRTDTQYF. Full variable domain (outside the CDR3, taken from reference TRBV28 and TRBJ2-3): DVKVTQSSRYLVKRTGEKVFLECVQDMDHENMFWYRQDPGLGLRLIYFSYDVKMKEKGDIPEGYSVSREKKERFSLILESASTNQTSMYLCASSSPLSGGRTDTQYFGPGTRLTVL.

The rearrangement joins TRBV27 to TRBJ1-4; D unresolved. The V gene lost 2 bases and the J gene lost 7 bases, with 8 bases spanning the gap. The CDR3 length is 13 residues. Per germline, CDR1 MNHEY and CDR2 SMNVEV (reference sequence). CDR3 in DNA: TGTGCCAGCAGTTTAGGGGTTGGTGAAAAACTGTTTTTT. Residues: CASSLGVGEKLFF.

This clone was seen a single time. The chain recombines TRBV10-2 with TRBJ1-5; D perhaps matches TRBD1 (6 bases). Trimming removed 9 bases at V and 5 bases at J, with 11 bases between. Germline V gives CDR1 WSHSY, CDR2 SAAADI. This CDR3 spans 12 amino acids. The CDR3 DNA reads TGCGCCAGTGGACAGTCTTATCAGCCCCAGCATTTT. Protein sequence: CASGQSYQPQHF.

The chain combines TRBV2 with TRBJ1-1, with D maybe TRBD1 (6 bases). CDR1 is SNHLY and CDR2 is FYNNEI in the germline V gene. Trimming removed 5 bases at V and 1 base at J, with 8 bases between. This CDR3 has 13 amino acids. The DNA for the CDR3 is TGTGCCAGCAGTCGGGGGCAGAACACTGAAGCTTTCTTT. Translation: CASSRGQNTEAFF.

The genes are TRBV7-9 and TRBJ2-7; 10 bases line up with TRBD1. The CDR3 extends over 16 amino acids. Germline assignment: CDR1 SEHNR and CDR2 FQNEAQ (reference sequence). V trimming: 5 bases; J trimming: 1 base; junction bases outside the gene matches: 8. The CDR3 DNA reads TGTGCCAGCAGCACCGACCCGGGACAGGGGTCCTACGAGCAGTACTTC. Protein: CASSTDPGQGSYEQYF. Filled out from reference TRBV7-9 and TRBJ2-7, the complete variable domain reads DTGVSQNPRHKITKRGQNVTFRCDPISEHNRLYWYRQTLGQGPEFLTYFQNEAQLEKSRLLSDRFSAERPKGSFSTLEIQRTEQGDSAMYLCASSTDPGQGSYEQYFGPGTRLTVT.

The chain carries TRBV7-2 and TRBJ1-3; D remains unclear. Trimming took 7 bases from V and 0 from J, leaving 10 bases between them. Per germline, CDR1 SGHTA and CDR2 FQGNSA. The CDR3 is 14 amino acids. CDR3 in amino acids: CASIGPSSGNTIYF. CDR3 sequence (DNA): TGTGCCAGCATCGGGCCCAGCTCTGGAAACACCATATATTTT.

The chain links TRBV29-1 to TRBJ1-2, with a weak D call TRBD1 (5 bases). Germline CDR1 reads SQVTM; CDR2 reads ANQGSEA. This CDR3 spans 12 amino acids. The V end lost 6 bases, the J end lost 5 bases, and 13 bases lay between the germline ends. CDR3 nucleotides: TGCAGCGTAAGGGGATCGGGGTATGGCTACACCTTC. The encoded protein is CSVRGSGYGYTF.

This chain links TRBV20-1 with TRBJ1-1; the D gene is possibly TRBD1 (6 bases). Germline V gene data show CDR1 as DFQATT and CDR2 as SNEGSKA (reference sequence). V gave up 6 bases and J gave up 10 bases, with 15 bases separating them. The CDR3 has 11 amino acids. CDR3 sequence (DNA): TGCAGTGCAAGGACAGCACGTCGAGCTTTCTTT. Its translation: CSARTARRAFF.

V gene TRBV5-8 combines with J gene TRBJ2-5, with 8 positions matching TRBD1. V lost 0 bases, J lost 5 bases, and 6 bases stayed unmatched. The CDR3 totals 15 residues. Germline assignment: CDR1 SGHTS and CDR2 YDEGEE. CDR3 sequence (DNA): TGTGCCAGCAGCTTGGCGAGGAGACAGGGGGAGACCCAGTACTTC. This gives the protein CASSLARRQGETQYF. Based on the CDR3 plus reference TRBV5-8 and TRBJ2-5, the full variable domain is EAGVTQSPTHLIKTRGQQATLRCSPISGHTSVYWYQQALGLGLQFLLWYDEGEERNRGNFPPRFSGRQFPNYSSELNVNALELEDSALYLCASSLARRQGETQYFGPGTRLLVL.

This rearrangement joins TRBV19 to TRBJ1-2; D unclear. Trimming took off 9 bases at V and 1 base at J, with 18 bases between the two ends. CDR1 LNHDA and CDR2 SQIVND come from the germline V gene (reference sequence). This CDR3 contains 15 residues. For the CDR3, the DNA is TGTGCCAGATATGGAGTGAACAGATGTAACTATGGCTACACCTTC. Translated: CARYGVNRCNYGYTF.

The rearrangement uses TRBV7-9 and TRBJ1-4; TRBD1 agrees at 8 bases. Per the germline V gene, CDR1 is SEHNR and CDR2 is FQNEAQ (reference sequence). CDR3 size: 18 residues. V shed 0 bases and J 0 bases; nucleotides not matched to a gene: 6. The CDR3 protein is CASSLAQGAGATNEKLFF. In nucleotides, the CDR3 is TGTGCCAGCAGCTTAGCGCAGGGGGCCGGAGCAACTAATGAAAAACTGTTTTTT.

The chain has TRBV7-2 and TRBJ2-7, with TRBD2 matching over 8 bases. The germline CDR1 and CDR2 sequences are SGHTA and FQGNSA. The CDR3 spans 14 residues. Losses at the gene ends were 5 bases for V and 2 bases for J; bases not matched to a gene: 5. The DNA of the CDR3 is TGTGCCAGCAGCAGGCTAGCGGGTCCCTACGAGCAGTACTTC. This sequence encodes CASSRLAGPYEQYF. Full variable domain (rest looked up from reference TRBV7-2 and TRBJ2-7): GAGVSQSPSNKVTEKGKDVELRCDPISGHTALYWYRQSLGQGLEFLIYFQGNSAPDKSGLPSDRFSAERTGGSVSTLTIQRTQQEDSAVYLCASSRLAGPYEQYFGPGTRLTVT.

The chain recombines TRBV29-1 with TRBJ1-1, with D possibly matching TRBD1 (6 bases). Germline CDR1 reads SQVTM; CDR2 reads ANQGSEA. The CDR3 covers 15 residues. V was pared by 4 bases and J by 3 bases, with 18 bases between. CDR3 in DNA: TGCAGCGTTGTGGGTTTCGGGGGCAAAGACACTGAAGCTTTCTTT. Translated: CSVVGFGGKDTEAFF. Using reference TRBV29-1 and TRBJ1-1 for the parts outside the CDR3, the full variable domain is SAVISQKPSRDICQRGTSLTIQCQVDSQVTMMFWYRQQPGQSLTLIATANQGSEATYESGFVIDKFPISRPNLTFSTLTVSNMSPEDSSIYLCSVVGFGGKDTEAFFGQGTRLTVV.

This rearrangement joins TRBV2 to TRBJ1-5, with D uncertain. V was shortened by 6 bases and J by 7 bases, with 13 bases between the two germline ends. CDR1 is SNHLY and CDR2 is FYNNEI in the germline V gene. This CDR3 spans 13 amino acids. The chain's CDR3 is CASRGSLDQPQHF. Written as DNA, the CDR3 is TGTGCCAGCAGAGGCAGCCTAGACCAGCCCCAGCATTTT.

This clone was observed a handful of times. The V gene is TRBV4-1, the J gene TRBJ1-1; 8 bases map to TRBD1. The CDR3 has 15 residues. Germline CDR1 and CDR2: MGHRA and YSYEKL. The V segment lost 2 bases and the J segment 1 base; nucleotides outside the gene matches: 3. The DNA for the CDR3 is TGCGCCAGCAGCCAATTCGGGACAGGGAACACTGAAGCTTTCTTT. Its translation: CASSQFGTGNTEAFF.

The V call is TRBV11-3, the J call TRBJ1-1; 9 positions match TRBD1. CDR1 and CDR2 (germline): SGHNT, YENEEA. The V segment lost 5 bases and the J segment 1 base; nucleotides outside the gene matches: 5. The length of the CDR3 is 15 residues. CDR3 bases: TGTGCCAGCAGCGGGGGGACAGGGAGGAACACTGAAGCTTTCTTT. As protein: CASSGGTGRNTEAFF.

The genes are TRBV30 and TRBJ1-2, with TRBD1 identical over 8 bases. The V gene's germline CDR1 is GTSNPN and CDR2 SVGIG (reference sequence). J was trimmed by 5 bases and V by 2 bases; bases with no gene match: 7. The CDR3 has 14 amino acids. CDR3 amino acids: CAWSTRTGRYGYTF. The DNA of the CDR3 is TGTGCCTGGAGTACCCGGACAGGGAGGTATGGCTACACCTTC.